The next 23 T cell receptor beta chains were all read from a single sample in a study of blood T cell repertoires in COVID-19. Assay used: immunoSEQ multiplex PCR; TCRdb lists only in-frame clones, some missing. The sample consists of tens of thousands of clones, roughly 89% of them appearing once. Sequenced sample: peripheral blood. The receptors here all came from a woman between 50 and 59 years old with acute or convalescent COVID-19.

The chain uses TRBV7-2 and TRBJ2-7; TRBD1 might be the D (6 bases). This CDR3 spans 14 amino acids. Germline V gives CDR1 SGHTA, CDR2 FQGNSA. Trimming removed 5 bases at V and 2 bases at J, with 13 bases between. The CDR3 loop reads CASSAYRDTYEQYF. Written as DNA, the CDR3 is TGTGCCAGCAGCGCGTACAGGGACACCTACGAGCAGTACTTC. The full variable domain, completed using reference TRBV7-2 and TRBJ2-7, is GAGVSQSPSNKVTEKGKDVELRCDPISGHTALYWYRQSLGQGLEFLIYFQGNSAPDKSGLPSDRFSAERTGGSVSTLTIQRTQQEDSAVYLCASSAYRDTYEQYFGPGTRLTVT.

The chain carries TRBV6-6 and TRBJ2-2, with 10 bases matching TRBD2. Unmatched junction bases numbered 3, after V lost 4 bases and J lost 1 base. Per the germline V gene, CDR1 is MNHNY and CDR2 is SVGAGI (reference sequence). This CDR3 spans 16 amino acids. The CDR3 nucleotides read TGTGCCAGCAGTTTTCCTAGCGGGGGGAACACCGGGGAGCTGTTTTTT. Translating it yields CASSFPSGGNTGELFF.

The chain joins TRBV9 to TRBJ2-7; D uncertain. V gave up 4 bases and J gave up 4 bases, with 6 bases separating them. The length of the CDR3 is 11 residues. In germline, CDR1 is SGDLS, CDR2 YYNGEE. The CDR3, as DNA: TGTGCCAGCAGCCCCCCTTACGAGCAGTACTTC. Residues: CASSPPYEQYF.

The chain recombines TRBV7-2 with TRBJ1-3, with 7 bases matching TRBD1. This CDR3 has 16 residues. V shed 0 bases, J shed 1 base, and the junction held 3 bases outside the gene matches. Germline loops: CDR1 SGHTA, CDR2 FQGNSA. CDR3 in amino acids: CASSLATGLSGNTIYF. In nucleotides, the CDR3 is TGTGCCAGCAGCTTAGCGACAGGGCTTTCTGGAAACACCATATATTTT.

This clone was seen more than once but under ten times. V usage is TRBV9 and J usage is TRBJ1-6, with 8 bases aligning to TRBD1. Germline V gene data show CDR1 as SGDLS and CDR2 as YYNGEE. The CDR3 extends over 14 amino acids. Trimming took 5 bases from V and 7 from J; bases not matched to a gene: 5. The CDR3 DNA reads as TGTGCCAGCAGTCACAGGGGGGAAAATTCACCCCTCCACTTT. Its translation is CASSHRGENSPLHF. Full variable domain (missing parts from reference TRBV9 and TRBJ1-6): DSGVTQTPKHLITATGQRVTLRCSPRSGDLSVYWYQQSLDQGLQFLIQYYNGEERAKGNILERFSAQQFPDLHSELNLSSLELGDSALYFCASSHRGENSPLHFGNGTRLTVT.

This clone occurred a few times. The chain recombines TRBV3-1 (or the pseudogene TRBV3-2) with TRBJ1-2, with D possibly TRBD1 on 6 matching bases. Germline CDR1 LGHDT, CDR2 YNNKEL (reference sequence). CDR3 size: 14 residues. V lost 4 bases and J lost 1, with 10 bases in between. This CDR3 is CASSRRDINYGYTF. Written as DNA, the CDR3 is TGTGCCAGCAGCCGACGGGACATTAACTATGGCTACACCTTC.

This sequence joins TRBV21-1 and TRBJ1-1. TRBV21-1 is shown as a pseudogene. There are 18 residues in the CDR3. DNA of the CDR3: TGTGCCAGCAGCAACGAGACGACCCGCCGGGAGGTGAACACTGAAGCTTTCTTT. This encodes CASSNETTRREVNTEAFF.

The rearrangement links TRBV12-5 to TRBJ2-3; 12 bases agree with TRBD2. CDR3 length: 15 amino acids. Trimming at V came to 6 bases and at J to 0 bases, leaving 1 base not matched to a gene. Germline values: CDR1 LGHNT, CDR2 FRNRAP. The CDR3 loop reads CASGGTSGSTDTQYF. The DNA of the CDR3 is TGTGCTAGTGGGGGGACTAGCGGGAGCACAGATACGCAGTATTTT.

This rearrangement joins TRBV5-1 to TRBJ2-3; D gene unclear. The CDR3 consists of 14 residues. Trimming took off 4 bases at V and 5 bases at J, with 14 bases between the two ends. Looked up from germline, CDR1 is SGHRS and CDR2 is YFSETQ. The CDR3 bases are TGCGCCAGCAGCCCCTCGGTCTTGCTAGATACGCAGTATTTT. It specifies CASSPSVLLDTQYF.

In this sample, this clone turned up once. The CDR3 DNA reads as TGTGCCAGCAGCTTAGTCAGGGAAAGCACAGATACGCAGTATTTT. This gives the protein CASSLVRESTDTQYF. The rearrangement uses TRBV11-2 and TRBJ2-3; possible D gene TRBD1, 5 bases. V was clipped by 1 base and J by 0 bases, with 8 bases between them. From germline, CDR1 is SGHAT and CDR2 FQNNGV. CDR3 length equals 15 residues.

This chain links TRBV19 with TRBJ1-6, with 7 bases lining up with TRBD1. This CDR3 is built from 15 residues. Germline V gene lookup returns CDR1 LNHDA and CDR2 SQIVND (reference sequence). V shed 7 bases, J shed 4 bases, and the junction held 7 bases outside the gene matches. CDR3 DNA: TGTGCCAGTATGGAGACAGGGAGGTATAATTCACCCCTCCACTTT. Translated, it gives CASMETGRYNSPLHF. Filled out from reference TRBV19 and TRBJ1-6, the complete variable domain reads DGGITQSPKYLFRKEGQNVTLSCEQNLNHDAMYWYRQDPGQGLRLIYYSQIVNDFQKGDIAEGYSVSREKKESFPLTVTSAQKNPTAFYLCASMETGRYNSPLHFGNGTRLTVT.

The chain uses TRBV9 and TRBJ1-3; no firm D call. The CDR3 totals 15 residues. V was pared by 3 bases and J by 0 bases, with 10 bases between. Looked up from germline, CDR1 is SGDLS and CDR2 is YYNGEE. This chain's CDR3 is CASSGGAHSGNTIYF. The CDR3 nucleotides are TGTGCCAGCAGCGGCGGAGCACACTCTGGAAACACCATATATTTT.

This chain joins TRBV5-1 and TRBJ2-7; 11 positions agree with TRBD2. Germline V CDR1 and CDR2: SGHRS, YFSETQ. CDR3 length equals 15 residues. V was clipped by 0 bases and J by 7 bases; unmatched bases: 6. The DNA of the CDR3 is TGCGCCAGCAGCTTGGGGGGACTAGCGGCCTTGGAGCAGTACTTC. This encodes CASSLGGLAALEQYF.

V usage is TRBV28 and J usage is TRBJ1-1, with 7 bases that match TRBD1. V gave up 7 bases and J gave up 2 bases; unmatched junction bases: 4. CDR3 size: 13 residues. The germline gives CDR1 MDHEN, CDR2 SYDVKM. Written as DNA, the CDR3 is TGTGCCAGCACCCAGGGGGTTAACACTGAAGCTTTCTTT. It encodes CASTQGVNTEAFF.

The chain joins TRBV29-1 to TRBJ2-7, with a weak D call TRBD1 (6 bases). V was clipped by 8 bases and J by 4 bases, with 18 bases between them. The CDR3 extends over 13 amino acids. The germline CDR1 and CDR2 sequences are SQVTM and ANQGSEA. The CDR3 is CSFMTGDNYEQYF. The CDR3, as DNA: TGCAGCTTTATGACAGGAGATAATTACGAGCAGTACTTC.

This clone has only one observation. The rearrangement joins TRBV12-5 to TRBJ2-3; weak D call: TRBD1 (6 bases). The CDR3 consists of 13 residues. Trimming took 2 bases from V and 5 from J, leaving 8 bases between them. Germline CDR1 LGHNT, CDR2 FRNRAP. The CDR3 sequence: CASGLTGQDTQYF. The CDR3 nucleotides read TGTGCTAGTGGTTTGACAGGGCAAGATACGCAGTATTTT.

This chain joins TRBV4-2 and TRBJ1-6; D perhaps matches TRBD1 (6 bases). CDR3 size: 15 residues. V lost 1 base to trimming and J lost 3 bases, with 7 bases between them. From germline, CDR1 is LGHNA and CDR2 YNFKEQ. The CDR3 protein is CASSQGQDYNSPLHF. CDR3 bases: TGTGCCAGCAGCCAAGGACAGGACTATAATTCACCCCTCCACTTT.

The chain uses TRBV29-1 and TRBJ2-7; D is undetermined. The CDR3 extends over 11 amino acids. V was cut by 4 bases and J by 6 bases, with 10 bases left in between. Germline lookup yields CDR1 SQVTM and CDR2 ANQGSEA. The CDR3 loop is CSVGNTVEQYF. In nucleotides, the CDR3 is TGCAGCGTTGGAAACACCGTCGAGCAGTACTTC.

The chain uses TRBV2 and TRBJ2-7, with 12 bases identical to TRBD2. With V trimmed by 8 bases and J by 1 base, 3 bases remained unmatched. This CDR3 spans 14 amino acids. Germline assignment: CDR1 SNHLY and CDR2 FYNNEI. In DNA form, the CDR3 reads TGTGCCAGCGGGGGACTAGCGGGTTCCTACGAGCAGTACTTC. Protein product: CASGGLAGSYEQYF.

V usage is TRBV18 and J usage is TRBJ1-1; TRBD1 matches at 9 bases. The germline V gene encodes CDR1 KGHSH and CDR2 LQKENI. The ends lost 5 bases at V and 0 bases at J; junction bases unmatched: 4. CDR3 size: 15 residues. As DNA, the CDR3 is TGTGCCAGCTCAACCGGGACAGGGCTGAACACTGAAGCTTTCTTT. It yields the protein CASSTGTGLNTEAFF.

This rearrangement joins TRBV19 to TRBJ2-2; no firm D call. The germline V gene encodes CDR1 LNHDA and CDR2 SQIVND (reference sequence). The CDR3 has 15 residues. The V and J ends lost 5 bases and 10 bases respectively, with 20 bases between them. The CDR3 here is CASSAPTSARQELFF. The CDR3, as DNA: TGTGCCAGTAGTGCCCCTACGTCAGCGCGGCAGGAGCTGTTTTTT.

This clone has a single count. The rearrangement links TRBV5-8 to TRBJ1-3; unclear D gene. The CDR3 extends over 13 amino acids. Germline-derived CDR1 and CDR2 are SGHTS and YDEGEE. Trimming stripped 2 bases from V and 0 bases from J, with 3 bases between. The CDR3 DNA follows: TGTGCCAGCAGCTTCAGCTCTGGAAACACCATATATTTT. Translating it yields CASSFSSGNTIYF.

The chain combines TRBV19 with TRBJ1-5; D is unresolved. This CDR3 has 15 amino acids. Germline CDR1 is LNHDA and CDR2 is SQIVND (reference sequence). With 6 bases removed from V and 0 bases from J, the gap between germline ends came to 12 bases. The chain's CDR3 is CASRTTAHSNQPQHF. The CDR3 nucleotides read TGTGCCAGTAGGACTACAGCTCATAGCAATCAGCCCCAGCATTTT.